Presented here are 16 T cell receptor beta chains from one specimen sequenced in a study of OX40 agonist ivuxolimab in advanced cancers. This table comes from immunoSEQ multiplex PCR, and its TCRdb copy is limited to in-frame clones, with some not included. The sample shows approximately 71,000 clones, over 80% of them seen only once. Sequences were derived from CD4+ or CD8+ T cells sorted from blood, sampled in a trial of the OX40 agonist ivuxolimab. The source is an adult with an advanced solid tumor such as melanoma, head and neck, liver or kidney cancer.

The chain joins TRBV27 to TRBJ1-2; TRBD1 agrees at 7 bases. CDR1 and CDR2 from the germline V gene are MNHEY and SMNVEV (reference sequence). The CDR3 totals 13 residues. With V trimmed by 3 bases and J by 6 bases, 4 bases remained unmatched. CDR3: CASSFQGGDGYTF. As DNA, the CDR3 is TGTGCCAGCAGTTTCCAGGGGGGGGATGGCTACACCTTC.

The gene calls are TRBV11-2 and TRBJ2-5; tentative D call: TRBD1 (6 bases). The CDR3 spans 16 residues. The V gene lost 1 base and the J gene lost 1 base, with 13 bases spanning the gap. From germline, CDR1 is SGHAT and CDR2 FQNNGV. CDR3 sequence reads: CASSLARDNRQETQYF. The CDR3, as DNA: TGTGCCAGCAGCTTAGCCCGGGACAACCGCCAAGAGACCCAGTACTTC.

The chain combines TRBV30 with TRBJ2-2, with TRBD2 matching over 9 bases. Germline CDR1 GTSNPN, CDR2 SVGIG (reference sequence). Unmatched junction bases numbered 12, after V lost 3 bases and J lost 4 bases. The CDR3 extends over 17 amino acids. Here the CDR3 reads CAWSAMWGRGGTGELFF. CDR3 nucleotide sequence: TGTGCCTGGAGCGCCATGTGGGGGCGGGGGGGCACCGGGGAGCTGTTTTTT.

The chain carries TRBV7-6 and TRBJ1-6; D might be TRBD1 (5 bases). Looked up from germline, CDR1 is SGHVS and CDR2 is FNYEAQ. V was shortened by 1 base and J by 7 bases, with 11 bases between the two germline ends. There are 15 residues in the CDR3. CDR3 in amino acids: CASSLDGGVNSPLHF. CDR3 coding DNA: TGTGCCAGCAGCTTAGATGGGGGGGTGAATTCACCCCTCCACTTT.

The chain joins TRBV27 to TRBJ2-1, with 7 positions matching TRBD1. V was pared by 7 bases and J by 5 bases, with 8 bases of the junction left unmatched. This CDR3 spans 14 amino acids. Germline V gives CDR1 MNHEY, CDR2 SMNVEV (reference sequence). CDR3 in amino acids: CASNRQGDHNEQFF. In nucleotides, the CDR3 is TGTGCCAGCAACCGACAGGGCGATCACAATGAGCAGTTCTTC.

The chain has TRBV11-2 and TRBJ2-4; the D is unclear. Per germline, CDR1 SGHAT and CDR2 FQNNGV. V lost 5 bases and J lost 0, with 8 bases in between. CDR3 length: 14 residues. DNA for the CDR3: TGTGCCAGCAGCCCACCTATAGCCAAAAACATTCAGTACTTC. Its protein product is CASSPPIAKNIQYF.

V is TRBV29-1 and J is TRBJ1-1; D ambiguous. CDR3 length: 12 amino acids. Germline CDR1 and CDR2: SQVTM and ANQGSEA. Trimming shortened V by 1 base and J by 3 bases, and 6 bases separated the two germline ends. CDR3 sequence: CSVEGRYTEAFF. CDR3 bases: TGCAGCGTTGAAGGGCGGTACACTGAAGCTTTCTTT.

This rearrangement joins TRBV11-3 to TRBJ1-1, with 8 bases that match TRBD1. This CDR3 is built from 14 residues. Per germline, CDR1 SGHNT and CDR2 YENEEA. The V and J ends lost 5 bases and 1 base, in that order; junction bases with no gene match: 3. CDR3 in DNA: TGTGCCAGCAGCGTTGGACAGGGGAACACTGAAGCTTTCTTT. Translating it yields CASSVGQGNTEAFF.

This clone was seen a few times. This chain uses TRBV15 with TRBJ1-1; D remains unclear. The germline V and J ends were trimmed by 5 bases and 4 bases, with 11 bases remaining between them. CDR3 length equals 13 residues. CDR1 is LNHNV, CDR2 YYDKDF, per germline (reference sequence). The CDR3 bases are TGTGCCACCAGCTTTAGAACGGGCACTGAAGCTTTCTTT. This sequence encodes CATSFRTGTEAFF. The entire variable domain, with the rest obtained from reference TRBV15 and TRBJ1-1, is as follows: DAMVIQNPRYQVTQFGKPVTLSCSQTLNHNVMYWYQQKSSQAPKLLFHYYDKDFNNEADTPDNFQSRRPNTSFCFLDIRSPGLGDTAMYLCATSFRTGTEAFFGQGTRLTVV.

This clone was counted between two and nine times. This rearrangement joins TRBV6-1 to TRBJ1-2, with 9 bases identical to TRBD1. CDR3 length: 14 residues. Germline trimming cut 7 bases from V and 8 bases from J; bases unmatched to any gene: 11. The germline V gene encodes CDR1 MNHNS and CDR2 SASEGT. The CDR3: CASNPTGGLRGYTF. The DNA for the CDR3 is TGTGCCAGCAACCCCACAGGGGGCTTGAGGGGCTACACCTTC.

This chain joins TRBV2 and TRBJ1-4; no definite D call. CDR1 is SNHLY, CDR2 FYNNEI, per germline. Trimming removed 6 bases from V and 2 bases from J, with 13 bases in between. This CDR3 is 15 amino acids long. The DNA of the CDR3 is TGTGCCAGCAGATACCTAGCTGGGACTAATGAAAAACTGTTTTTT. It specifies CASRYLAGTNEKLFF.

This chain uses TRBV2 with TRBJ2-7; D is perhaps TRBD1 or TRBD2 (5 bases each). Per germline, CDR1 SNHLY and CDR2 FYNNEI. This CDR3 region has 11 residues. The ends were cut back, 6 bases at V and 3 bases at J, with 6 bases in the middle. CDR3 sequence reads: CASRRGYEQYF. The CDR3 region has the DNA TGTGCCAGCAGGAGGGGCTACGAGCAGTACTTC.

The chain links TRBV28 to TRBJ1-2; D remains ambiguous. Germline CDR1 is MDHEN and CDR2 is SYDVKM. This CDR3 region has 13 residues. V was shortened by 7 bases and J by 10 bases, with 19 bases between the two germline ends. The CDR3 DNA is TGTGCCAGCAAGTGGGTGAACCGACAAATCTACACCTTC. Its translation: CASKWVNRQIYTF.

This sequence joins TRBV27 and TRBJ1-2; D uncertain. V was clipped by 6 bases and J by 6 bases, with 14 bases between them. From germline, CDR1 is MNHEY and CDR2 SMNVEV (reference sequence). CDR3 length: 13 amino acids. CDR3 region: CASREGNSDGYTF. The CDR3 DNA reads TGTGCCAGCAGAGAAGGGAATAGTGATGGCTACACCTTC.

V usage is TRBV7-8 and J usage is TRBJ1-6; 7 nucleotides line up with TRBD1. From germline, CDR1 is SGHVS and CDR2 FQNEAQ. This CDR3 has 14 amino acids. J lost 14 bases, V lost 6 bases, and 13 bases had no gene match. CDR3 region: CASRKDREGRTLHF. CDR3 bases: TGTGCCAGCAGGAAAGACAGGGAGGGTAGGACCCTCCACTTT.

The chain couples TRBV5-1 to TRBJ2-7, with 12 bases identical to TRBD1. This CDR3 comprises 16 residues. Losses at the gene ends were 3 bases for V and 1 base for J; bases not matched to a gene: 5. The germline V gene encodes CDR1 SGHRS and CDR2 YFSETQ. DNA of the CDR3: TGCGCCAGCAGCTGGGGGACAGGGGGCCAATCCTACGAGCAGTACTTC. This translates into CASSWGTGGQSYEQYF.